This T cell receptor beta chain was identified during a study of T cell responses to AZD1222 COVID-19 vaccine. As concerns this clone: Its antigen is as yet unknown.

The CDR3 spans 16 residues. Trimming took off 2 bases at V and 3 bases at J, with 16 bases between the two ends. CDR1 and CDR2 from the germline V gene are SGHDT and YYEEEE. Libraries were prepared by immunoSEQ multiplex PCR; TCRdb keeps only in-frame clonotypes and omits some of them. The sample lists some 200,000 clones, 85% to 90% seen once, with roughly 6% in the top ten. The study, taken as a whole, reports: The CD4 TCRs associated with vaccination extended across spike and predominated at 160-218 and 743-854. Recipients of two AZD1222 doses showed rising Spike-specific TCR breadth and depth. Repertoires were obtained solely post-peak T cell response.

The clonotype was recovered from an adult in good health. The sequences come from peripheral blood, collected on day 0 of AZD1222 vaccination. The chain has TRBV5-6 and TRBJ2-3; D ambiguous. The DNA for the CDR3 is TGTGCCAGCAGCTTAAGGCTTTCTGGCCGTACAGATACGCAGTATTTT. It codes for CASSLRLSGRTDTQYF.